This T cell receptor beta chain was captured in a study of T-cell reconstitution after alpha-beta-depleted transplantation in children. Preparation of the TCRbeta library used unique molecular identifiers. TCRdb used MiXCR to reprocess the PCR reads, holding one entry per CDR3 protein. The sample includes some 600,000 distinct CDR3 sequences, over 10% of them seen just once. This CDR3 region has 13 residues. Trimming stripped 0 bases from V and 6 bases from J, with 6 bases between. Study-wide findings and caveats: As was reported, about two months after transplant, alpha-beta T cells came from several hundred expanded graft clones. A year had passed since transplant, and T-cell counts and diversity by then came mostly from newly produced T cells. Diversity of TCRbeta at day 60 was high in some patients, arising from surviving recipient T cells and thymic progenitors.

A few counts support this clonotype. Its antigen is not identified. The V and J genes are TRBV12-3 or TRBV12-4 and TRBJ1-5; D gene ambiguous. Sequencing was performed on PBMCs, mostly from graft donor cells, taken 360 days after TCRalphabeta/CD19-depleted stem cell transplant. The source of this sequence is a male patient younger than 18 who had a stem cell transplant for acute myeloid leukemia, so the T cells may come from the graft donor. CDR3 protein: CASSLASSQPQHF. CDR3 DNA: TGTGCCAGCAGTTTAGCGTCTTCTCAGCCCCAGCATTTT.